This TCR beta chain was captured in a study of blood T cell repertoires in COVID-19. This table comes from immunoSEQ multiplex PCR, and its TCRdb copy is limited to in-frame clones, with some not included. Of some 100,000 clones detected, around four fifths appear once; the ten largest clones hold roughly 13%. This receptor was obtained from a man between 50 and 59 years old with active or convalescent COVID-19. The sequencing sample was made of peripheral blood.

The CDR3 loop reads CASSPGQPGANSPLHF. DNA of the CDR3: TGTGCCAGCAGCCCGGGACAGCCAGGCGCAAATTCACCCCTCCACTTT. This chain uses TRBV5-4 with TRBJ1-6, with 7 bases aligning to TRBD1. After removal of 4 bases from V and 7 bases from J, the junction contained 11 bases not matched to a gene. Germline V gives CDR1 SGHNT, CDR2 YYREEE (reference sequence). The CDR3 runs to 16 residues.